Here is one TCR beta chain with its context. What it binds is not known. The CDR3 has 13 residues. The germline V gene has CDR1 MNHNS and CDR2 SASEGT. Trimming pared 2 bases from V and 3 bases from J, leaving 7 bases between. This sample was taken from a study of cytomegalovirus exposure and HLA in healthy donors. Study results and limitations: Per published accounts, TCR beta sequences correctly predicted the HLA-A and HLA-B alleles of most subjects. Several top significant clusters appeared, in a later analysis, to be linked to common viral pathogens.

Both 60 Vbeta primers and 13 Jbeta primers went into the PCR. Sequenced by immunoSEQ multiplex PCR; TCRdb stores in-frame clones only, minus some. Of approximately 110,000 clones in the sample, 77% were seen once. The rearrangement joins TRBV6-1 to TRBJ1-1; a weak D match, TRBD1 (5 bases). Sequenced sample: PBMCs. The clonotype originates from a woman between 35 and 50 years old in good health and CMV-seropositive. CDR3: CASSEIGDTEAFF. CDR3 DNA sequence: TGTGCCAGCAGTGAAATAGGGGACACTGAAGCTTTCTTT.